This T cell receptor beta chain stems from a study of shared clonotypes between healthy human individuals. Using immunoSEQ multiplex PCR, the repertoire was profiled, and TCRdb retains in-frame clones only, with some absent. Of roughly 2.1 million clones in the sample, around 93% were seen once. CD45RO-negative cells were positively selected for CCR7, leaving out terminally differentiated effector memory CD45RA+ cells. Looked up from germline, CDR1 is LNHNV and CDR2 is YYDKDF (reference sequence). J lost 3 bases, V lost 3 bases, and 3 bases had no gene match. The CDR3 contains 15 residues. The TCR comes from a young man in good health. Some clones in this sample may be carry-over from other donors' samples. Sequenced input: naive CD8+ T cells from PBMCs. The chain uses TRBV15 and TRBJ2-7; 12 bases agree with TRBD1. CDR3 residues: CATSSGTGGSYEQYF. CDR3 DNA sequence: TGTGCCACCAGCAGTGGGACAGGGGGCAGCTACGAGCAGTACTTC.